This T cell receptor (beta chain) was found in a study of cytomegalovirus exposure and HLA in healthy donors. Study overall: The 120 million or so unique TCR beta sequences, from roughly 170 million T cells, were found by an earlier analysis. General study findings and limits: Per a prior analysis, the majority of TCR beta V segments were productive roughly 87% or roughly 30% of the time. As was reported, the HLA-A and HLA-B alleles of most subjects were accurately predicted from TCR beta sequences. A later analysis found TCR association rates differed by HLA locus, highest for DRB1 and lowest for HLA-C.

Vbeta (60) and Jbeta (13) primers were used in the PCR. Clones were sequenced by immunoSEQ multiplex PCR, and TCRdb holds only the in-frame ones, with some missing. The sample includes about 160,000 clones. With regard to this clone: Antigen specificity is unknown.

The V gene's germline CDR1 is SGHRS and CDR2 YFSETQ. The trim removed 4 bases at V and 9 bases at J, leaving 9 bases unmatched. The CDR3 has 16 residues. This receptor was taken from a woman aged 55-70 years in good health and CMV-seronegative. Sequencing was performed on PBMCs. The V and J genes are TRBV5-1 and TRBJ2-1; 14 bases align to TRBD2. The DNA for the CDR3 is TGCGCCAGCAGCCAGAAGACTAGCGGGAGGGCCAGTGAGCAGTTCTTC. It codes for CASSQKTSGRASEQFF.